At least ten counts were recorded for the clone carrying this T cell receptor beta chain. Its antigen is currently unknown. Library preparation (for TCRbeta) was performed with unique molecular identifiers. One entry per CDR3 protein results from TCRdb running MiXCR on the PCR reads. Among about 290,000 distinct CDR3 sequences listed, around 9.1% were seen once. This sample is drawn from a study of T-cell reconstitution after alpha-beta-depleted transplantation in children. Overall study findings and caveats: At one year after transplant, newly produced T cells mostly accounted for T-cell counts and diversity.

CDR3 size: 13 residues. Germline V gene sequence: CDR1 SGHTA, CDR2 FQGNSA. With 0 bases removed from V and 9 bases from J, the gap between germline ends came to 9 bases. The chain recombines TRBV7-2 with TRBJ2-1; D gene uncertain. This TCR came from a boy under two years old with acute myeloid leukemia, due to receive a stem cell transplant. This sample comprised PBMCs, obtained before TCRalphabeta/CD19-depleted stem cell transplant. The CDR3 bases are TGTGCCAGCAGCTTAGCGATGGCCTCTGAGCAGTTCTTC. Amino acids: CASSLAMASEQFF. The full variable domain, rest sourced from reference TRBV7-2 and TRBJ2-1, is GAGVSQSPSNKVTEKGKDVELRCDPISGHTALYWYRQSLGQGLEFLIYFQGNSAPDKSGLPSDRFSAERTGGSVSTLTIQRTQQEDSAVYLCASSLAMASEQFFGPGTRLTVL.